This T cell receptor beta chain was recorded in a study of OX40 agonist ivuxolimab in advanced cancers. Study-wide results and caveats: Partial responders treated at 0.1-3.0 mg/kg exhibited clonal expansion among the lowest measured. Clonal expansion by week 6 occurred in CD4+ and CD8+ blood T cells (at 0.1 to 3.0 mg/kg). Among expanded peripheral T cells, antigen specificity went undetermined.

Repertoires were generated with immunoSEQ multiplex PCR, while TCRdb's copy carries only in-frame clones and drops some. The sample records some 100,000 clones, around nine tenths being singletons. About this clone itself: Its antigen is unknown. A junction boundary mismatches the germline segment, possibly from a read error.

This material consisted of CD4+ or CD8+ T cells sorted from blood, taken in a trial of the OX40 agonist ivuxolimab. This sequence originates from an adult with an advanced solid tumor such as melanoma, head and neck, liver or kidney cancer.

CDR3 DNA: TGCGCCAGCAGCTTCTCCGACGAGCAGTACTTC. This codes for CASSFSDEQYF. V usage is TRBV5-1 and J usage is TRBJ2-7; D not resolved. Looked up from germline, CDR1 is SGHRS and CDR2 is YFSETQ. The CDR3 loop spans 11 amino acids. Complete variable domain (other parts from reference TRBV5-1 and TRBJ2-7): KAGVTQTPRYLIKTRGQQVTLSCSPISGHRSVSWYQQTPGQGLQFLFEYFSETQRNKGNFPGRFSGRQFSNSRSEMNVSTLELGDSALYLCASSFSDEQYFGPGTRLTVT.